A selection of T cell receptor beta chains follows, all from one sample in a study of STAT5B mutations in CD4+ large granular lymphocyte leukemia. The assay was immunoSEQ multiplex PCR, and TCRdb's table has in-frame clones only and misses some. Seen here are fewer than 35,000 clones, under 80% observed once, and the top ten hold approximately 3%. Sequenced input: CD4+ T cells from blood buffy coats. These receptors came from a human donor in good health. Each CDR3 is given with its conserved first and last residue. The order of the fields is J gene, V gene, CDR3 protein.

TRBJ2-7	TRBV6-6	CASSYSSGLGSEQYF
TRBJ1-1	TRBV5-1	CASSLAGRAFF
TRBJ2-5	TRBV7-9	CASSFQPQETQYF
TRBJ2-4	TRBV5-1	CASSSGLATKNIQYF
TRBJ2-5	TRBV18	CASSGTSSQETQYF
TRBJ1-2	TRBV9	CASSVGTGYGYTF
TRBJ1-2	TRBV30	CALFRDRYGYTF
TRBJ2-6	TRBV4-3	CASSQRLAGSSGANVLTF
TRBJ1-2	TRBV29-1	CSVEEDSNGYTF
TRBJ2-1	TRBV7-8	CASSRSGLADNEQFF
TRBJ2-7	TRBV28	CASSLRDSLYEQYF
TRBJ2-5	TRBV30	CAGRDSQETQYF
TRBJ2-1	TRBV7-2	CASSLEGSGGYNEQFF
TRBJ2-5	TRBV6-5	CARRGPRGRETQYF
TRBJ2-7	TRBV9	CASSVGTSGSHEQYF
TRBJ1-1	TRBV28	CASSSLGGGATEAFF
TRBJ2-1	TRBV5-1	CASSLGLADGAEQFF
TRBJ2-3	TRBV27	CASSGADTQYF
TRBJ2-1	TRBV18	CASAADVGTYNEQFF
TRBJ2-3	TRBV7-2	CASSVLVTDTQYF
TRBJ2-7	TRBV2	CASKSGTGFYEQYF
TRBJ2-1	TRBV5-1	CASSLTGSFYNEQFF
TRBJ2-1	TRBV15	CATSRGLGTAYNEQFF
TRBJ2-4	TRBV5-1	CASSVIRGGLAGGRAIQYF
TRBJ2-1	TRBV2	CASGLRGEQFF
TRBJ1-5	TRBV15	CATSREGRSYSNQPQHF
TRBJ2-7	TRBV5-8	CASSSSYEQYF
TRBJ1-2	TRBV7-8	CASSLVGGVGGYTF
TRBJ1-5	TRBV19	CARGGQGEDSSNQPQHF
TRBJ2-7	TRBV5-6	CASSSSSYEQYF
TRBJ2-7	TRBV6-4	CASTRTSGFYEQYF
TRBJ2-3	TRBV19	CAISSGLGTTDTQYF
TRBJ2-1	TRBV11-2	CASSLRTSGIYNEQFF
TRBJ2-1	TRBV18	CASSPATGGAYNEQFF
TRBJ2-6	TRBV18	CASSSISLTGGGANVLTF
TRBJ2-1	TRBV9	CASSVEFGAGVYNEQFF
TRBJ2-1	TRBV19	CASSIGLAGVEQFF
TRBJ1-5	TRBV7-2	CASSLDGGSNQPQHF
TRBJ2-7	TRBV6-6	CASSYSGTGSCEQYF
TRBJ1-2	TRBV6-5	CASSFPSGQGNYGYTF
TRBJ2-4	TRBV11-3	CASSEDRSVAKNIQYF
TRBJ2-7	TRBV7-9	CASSGPGLSYEQYF
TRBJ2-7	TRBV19	CASRNRGPSSYEQYF
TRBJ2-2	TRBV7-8	CASPPGLAFTGELFF
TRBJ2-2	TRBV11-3	CASSSRGELFF
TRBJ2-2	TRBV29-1	CSVEAPGVANTGELFF
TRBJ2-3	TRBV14	CASSRGVTQYF
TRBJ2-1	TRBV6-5	CASTGTGVNEQFF
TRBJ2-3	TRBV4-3	CASSQGPSGSTDTQYF
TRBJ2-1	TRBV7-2	CASSYVNEQFF
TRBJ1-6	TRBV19	CATCAGQGYSPLHF
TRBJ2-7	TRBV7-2	CASSLDHEQYF
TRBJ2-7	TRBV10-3	CAISGPREGLTYEQYF
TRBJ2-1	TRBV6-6	CASMETSGNEQFF
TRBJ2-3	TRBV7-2	CASSLAQVYTDTQYF
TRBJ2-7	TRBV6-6	CASSYRGEGALGEQYF
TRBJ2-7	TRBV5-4	CASSGTGRKGPYEQYF